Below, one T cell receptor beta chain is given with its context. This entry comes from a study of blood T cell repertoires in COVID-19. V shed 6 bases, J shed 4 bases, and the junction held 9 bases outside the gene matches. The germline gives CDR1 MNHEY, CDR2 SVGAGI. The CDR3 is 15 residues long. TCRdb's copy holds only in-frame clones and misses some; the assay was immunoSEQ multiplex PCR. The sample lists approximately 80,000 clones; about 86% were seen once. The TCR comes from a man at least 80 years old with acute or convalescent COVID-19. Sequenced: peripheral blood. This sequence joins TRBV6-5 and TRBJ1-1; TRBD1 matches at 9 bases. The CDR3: CASRDRGRRGTEAFF. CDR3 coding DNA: TGTGCCAGCAGGGACAGGGGCCGACGGGGCACTGAAGCTTTCTTT.